The source of this TCR beta chain is a study of a mutant IDH1 vaccine in newly diagnosed glioma. About the study: Earlier therapy was either radiotherapy, temozolomide, or both, and most got both.

The time point denotes: week 11, during vaccination. Every vaccination contained 300 ug of the mutant IDH1 20-mer peptide and was paired with topical imiquimod. Each astrocytoma in the donors was new, WHO grade 3 or 4, IDH1-mutant and ATRX-lost. This clone was seen a handful of times. Its antigen is undetermined. The table came from immunoSEQ multiplex PCR; TCRdb's copy has only in-frame clones and leaves some out. Counted here are some 33,000 clones, roughly 80% occurring once; the ten biggest clones make up approximately 23%. Trimming cost V 5 bases and J 4 bases, with 11 bases left between them. The germline V gene has CDR1 GTSNPN and CDR2 SVGIG (reference sequence). This CDR3 is built from 12 residues.

The sequences come from PBMCs, collected from a glioma patient whose treatment included an IDH1 peptide vaccine. The clonotype was recovered from a man under 40 with glioma. The rearrangement joins TRBV30 to TRBJ1-1; TRBD1 might be the D (5 bases). This CDR3 is CAWFEGPTEAFF. The CDR3 DNA sequence: TGTGCCTGGTTCGAGGGGCCCACTGAAGCTTTCTTT.